This is a list of T cell receptor beta chains from one sample in a study of T cells in Graves' hyperthyroidism and ophthalmopathy. Via MiXCR, TCRdb re-called the multiplex PCR reads, giving one row per CDR3 protein. The sample lists nearly 600,000 distinct CDR3 sequences, around 14% occurring once. The material sequenced was blood. The receptor source for this set is a woman in her late teens or twenties with Graves' ophthalmopathy. The CDR3 runs from the conserved cysteine through the conserved F or W. The D gene is left open where the match is weak. Clone sizes are given selectively: once, few, many, or a class where the clone is expanded.

TRBV18,TRBD2,TRBJ2-3,NA,CASSPTEAGSTDTQYF,TGTGCCAGCTCACCCACGGAAGCGGGGTCCACAGATACGCAGTATTTT
TRBV7-9,TRBD1,TRBJ2-1,few,CASSSEDRGLDNEQFF,TGTGCCAGCAGCTCGGAGGACAGGGGGCTGGACAATGAGCAGTTCTTC
TRBV7-8,TRBD2,TRBJ2-1,few,CASSLTISTSGRAYGEQFF,TGTGCCAGCAGCTTAACAATCTCGACTAGCGGGAGGGCCTACGGTGAGCAGTTCTTC
TRBV3-1,NA,TRBJ2-4,many,CASSRERTVGIQYF,TGTGCCAGCAGCCGAGAGAGGACAGTCGGCATTCAGTACTTC
TRBV27,TRBD1,TRBJ1-2,many,CASSSRDRGIYGYTF,TGTGCCAGCAGTTCCCGGGACAGGGGAATCTATGGCTACACCTTC
TRBV12-5,NA,TRBJ1-2,many,CASGLGQRPGYGYTF,TGTGCTAGTGGCCTAGGACAGCGGCCTGGATATGGCTACACCTTC
TRBV11-3,NA,TRBJ1-5,few,CASSQRDQPQHF,TGTGCCAGCAGCCAACGAGATCAGCCCCAGCATTTT
TRBV12-3/TRBV12-4,NA,TRBJ1-4,many,CASSRQNEKLFF,TGTGCCAGCAGTAGGCAGAATGAAAAACTGTTTTTT
TRBV29-1,NA,TRBJ1-2,NA,CSVDQGPTHGYTF,TGCAGCGTTGATCAGGGACCCACCCATGGCTACACCTTC
TRBV12-5,TRBD2,TRBJ2-2,many,CASGLASGDHTGELFF,TGTGCTAGTGGTTTGGCTAGCGGAGATCACACCGGGGAGCTGTTTTTT
TRBV18,NA,TRBJ1-5,once,CASSPFDSSLSNQPQHF,TGTGCCAGCTCACCGTTCGACAGTTCCCTTAGCAATCAGCCCCAGCATTTT
TRBV19,TRBD1,TRBJ1-1,few,CASSIGQGAKAFF,TGTGCCAGTAGTATTGGACAGGGGGCGAAAGCTTTCTTT
TRBV27,NA,TRBJ1-5,few,CASSLKPGGNQPQHF,TGTGCCAGCAGTTTGAAACCGGGAGGCAATCAGCCCCAGCATTTT
TRBV28,NA,TRBJ2-5,many,CASSSPRGTGWETQYF,TGTGCCAGCAGTTCCCCTCGGGGGACGGGGTGGGAGACCCAGTACTTC
TRBV7-8,TRBD2,TRBJ2-2,few,CASSLLAGSLFF,TGTGCCAGCAGCTTACTAGCGGGAAGTCTGTTTTTT
TRBV6-9,TRBD1,TRBJ2-7,NA,CASSYSNSYKGAPYEQYF,TGTGCCAGCAGTTACTCTAATTCGTATAAGGGGGCCCCCTACGAGCAGTACTTC
TRBV19,TRBD1,TRBJ2-7,few,CASSQDREHDEQYF,TGTGCCAGTAGTCAGGACAGGGAGCACGACGAGCAGTACTTC
TRBV12-3/TRBV12-4,NA,TRBJ1-2,many,CASTLSGWVGYTF,TGTGCCAGCACCCTGTCAGGGTGGGTAGGCTACACCTTC
TRBV25-1,TRBD1,TRBJ2-1,few,CASSDSFGTGSNEQFF,TGTGCCAGCAGTGATTCGTTCGGGACAGGGTCCAATGAGCAGTTCTTC
TRBV18,TRBD1,TRBJ1-5,many,CASSNTGGTQPQHF,TGTGCCAGCTCAAATACAGGGGGAACTCAGCCCCAGCATTTT
TRBV7-2,NA,TRBJ2-4,NA,CASSLSEGRSAQYF,TGTGCCAGCAGCTTAAGTGAGGGCAGATCAGCTCAGTACTTC
TRBV6-1,NA,TRBJ1-1,many,CASLVLGTEAFF,TGTGCCAGCCTGGTTTTGGGAACTGAAGCTTTCTTT
TRBV12-3/TRBV12-4,NA,TRBJ1-6,many,CASKGIDNSPLHF,TGTGCCAGCAAGGGAATTGATAATTCACCCCTCCACTTT
TRBV24-1,NA,TRBJ2-5,many,CATSDRRLGQTQYF,TGTGCCACCAGTGACCGTCGACTAGGACAGACCCAGTACTTC
TRBV4-2,TRBD1,TRBJ2-1,NA,CASSQDPPGTGGLNNEQFF,TGTGCCAGCAGCCAAGACCCCCCCGGGACAGGGGGGTTGAACAATGAGCAGTTCTTC
TRBV2,TRBD2,TRBJ2-1,many,CASSPSGIFYNEQFF,TGTGCCAGCAGTCCTAGCGGGATATTTTACAATGAGCAGTTCTTC
TRBV20-1,NA,TRBJ1-3,NA,CSARPKAGNTIYF,TGCAGTGCTAGACCCAAGGCCGGAAACACCATATATTTT
TRBV30,NA,TRBJ2-7,many,CAWDAGQITYEQYF,TGTGCCTGGGATGCCGGGCAGATAACTTACGAGCAGTACTTC
TRBV27,TRBD1,TRBJ1-4,many,CASSPYTGVNEKLFF,TGTGCCAGCAGTCCATATACAGGGGTGAATGAAAAACTGTTTTTT
TRBV18,NA,TRBJ2-3,few,CASSSVWGGPDTQYF,TGTGCCAGCTCATCCGTTTGGGGGGGGCCAGATACGCAGTATTTT
TRBV20-1,TRBD2,TRBJ2-7,NA,CSAPTTSGSYEQYF,TGCAGTGCTCCTACGACTAGCGGATCCTACGAGCAGTACTTC
TRBV30,NA,TRBJ2-5,many,CALRQNQETQYF,TGTGCCCTCAGACAGAACCAAGAGACCCAGTACTTC
TRBV29-1,NA,TRBJ1-1,few,CSVDGGVNTEAFF,TGCAGCGTTGATGGGGGGGTGAACACTGAAGCTTTCTTT
TRBV9,NA,TRBJ2-3,NA,CASSVGALARSTDTQYF,TGTGCCAGCAGCGTAGGGGCTTTAGCGAGGTCCACAGATACGCAGTATTTT
TRBV3-1,NA,TRBJ1-4,many,CASSQGSRRDEKLFF,TGTGCCAGCAGCCAAGGATCTCGGAGGGACGAAAAACTGTTTTTT
TRBV28,NA,TRBJ2-2,few,CASSPGAVRAGELFF,TGTGCCAGCAGTCCCGGGGCAGTTAGGGCCGGGGAGCTGTTTTTT
TRBV5-6,TRBD1,TRBJ2-7,NA,CASSEDRVSYEQYF,TGTGCCAGCAGCGAGGACAGGGTCTCCTACGAGCAGTACTTC
TRBV9,NA,TRBJ2-1,NA,CASSVDGDYYNEQFF,TGTGCCAGCAGCGTAGATGGAGATTACTACAATGAGCAGTTCTTC
TRBV20-1,NA,TRBJ1-4,many,CSASYRSEKLFF,TGCAGTGCTAGTTACAGGTCTGAAAAACTGTTTTTT
TRBV30,TRBD2,TRBJ2-1,many,CAWSVWASGSPEQFF,TGTGCCTGGAGTGTATGGGCTAGCGGGAGCCCAGAGCAGTTCTTC